The subject of this entry is one T cell receptor beta chain. The germline V gene encodes CDR1 MDHEN and CDR2 SYDVKM. The germline V and J ends were trimmed by 6 bases and 1 base, with 6 bases remaining between them. The CDR3 runs 13 residues. These data are taken from a study of T cell responses to AZD1222 COVID-19 vaccine. Sequenced by immunoSEQ multiplex PCR; TCRdb stores in-frame clones only, minus some. The data hold fewer than 85,000 clones, with just over 90% observed a single time. The gene calls are TRBV28 and TRBJ2-2; unclear D gene. This clonotype was sampled from an adult in good health. The source was peripheral blood, collected on day 0 of MenACWY control vaccination. CDR3 sequence reads: CASRAGNTGELFF. The CDR3 DNA is TGTGCCAGCAGAGCAGGGAACACCGGGGAGCTGTTTTTT.